The 29 T cell receptor beta chains in this list originate from one sample, sequenced in a study of radiotherapy plus CTLA-4 blockade in lung cancer. Only in-frame clones appear in the TCRdb table, and some are missing; sequencing was by immunoSEQ multiplex PCR. The table lists about 51,000 clones, approximately 80% of them singletons. The sequencing here drew on peripheral blood, taken from a patient treated with radiotherapy plus ipilimumab. Source of these receptors: a human donor with non-small cell lung cancer whose response to radiotherapy plus ipilimumab could not be evaluated.

The CDR3 coding sequence is TGTGCCAGTAGTACTCTGGGGGGGCCAGACTATGGCTACACCTTC. Residues: CASSTLGGPDYGYTF. The chain combines TRBV19 with TRBJ1-2; D is possibly TRBD1 (6 bases). V lost 4 bases and J 3 bases, leaving 15 bases between the germline ends. Per the germline V gene, CDR1 is LNHDA and CDR2 is SQIVND (reference sequence). The CDR3 is made up of 15 amino acids.

The genes are TRBV28 and TRBJ2-7, with TRBD1 matching 9 bases. V lost 6 bases and J lost 1; bases outside the gene matches: 4. CDR3 length: 14 residues. CDR1 MDHEN and CDR2 SYDVKM come from the germline V gene. The CDR3 protein is CASSRQGGSYEQYF. Here the CDR3 DNA reads TGTGCCAGCAGCCGACAGGGGGGGTCCTACGAGCAGTACTTC. Using reference TRBV28 and TRBJ2-7 for the parts outside the CDR3, the full variable domain is DVKVTQSSRYLVKRTGEKVFLECVQDMDHENMFWYRQDPGLGLRLIYFSYDVKMKEKGDIPEGYSVSREKKERFSLILESASTNQTSMYLCASSRQGGSYEQYFGPGTRLTVT.

The J gene is TRBJ1-5, the V gene TRBV19; D remains unclear. Germline V CDR1 and CDR2: LNHDA, SQIVND (reference sequence). CDR3 size: 14 residues. Trimming left V 6 bases short and J 2 bases short, with 11 bases between. CDR3 DNA: TGTGCCAGTAGGTGGCTCGGGGGCAATCAGCCCCAGCATTTT. Its protein is CASRWLGGNQPQHF.

The CDR3 loop is CASSQNPRGLIANYGYTF. Here the CDR3 DNA reads TGCGCCAGCAGCCAAAACCCCAGGGGGCTGATAGCTAACTATGGCTACACCTTC. The chain uses TRBV4-1 and TRBJ1-2, with 8 bases fitting TRBD1. The V gene end was trimmed by 2 bases and the J gene end by 0 bases; junction bases not matched to a gene: 11. The CDR3 runs to 18 residues. Germline V gene sequence: CDR1 MGHRA, CDR2 YSYEKL.

This clone showed up just once. This chain links TRBV2 with TRBJ1-1, with D possibly matching TRBD1 (5 bases). Germline V lookup: CDR1 SNHLY, CDR2 FYNNEI. Trimming took 2 bases from V and 6 from J, leaving 16 bases between them. The CDR3 consists of 15 residues. The CDR3 sequence is CASSEQQAPGAEAFF. The CDR3 DNA reads as TGTGCCAGCAGTGAACAACAGGCCCCCGGCGCTGAAGCTTTCTTT.

The chain couples TRBV10-1 to TRBJ1-5, with a weak D call TRBD1 (6 bases). This CDR3 comprises 15 residues. The ends were cut back, 8 bases at V and 8 bases at J, with 22 bases in the middle. Germline CDR1 is WNHNN and CDR2 is SYGVQD (reference sequence). CDR3 sequence: CASSGQRGRCEPQHF. The CDR3 DNA reads TGCGCCAGCTCCGGACAGCGGGGGAGGTGTGAGCCCCAGCATTTT.

This chain joins TRBV7-2 and TRBJ2-3; no reliable D call. V lost 6 bases and J lost 1, with 11 bases in between. The CDR3 runs to 14 residues. The germline gives CDR1 SGHTA, CDR2 FQGNSA. Here the CDR3 DNA reads TGTGCCAGCAGTTACGCGGTGGGCACAGATACGCAGTATTTT. Its protein product is CASSYAVGTDTQYF.

V usage is TRBV14 and J usage is TRBJ2-7; TRBD2 agrees at 11 bases. There are 15 residues in the CDR3. V was clipped by 1 base and J by 2 bases; unmatched bases: 1. CDR1 SGHDN and CDR2 FVKESK come from the germline V gene. The CDR3: CASSQGLAGTYEQYF. The CDR3, as DNA: TGTGCCAGCAGCCAAGGACTAGCGGGGACCTACGAGCAGTACTTC.

J is TRBJ2-2 and V is TRBV27, with D uncertain. The V and J ends lost 3 bases and 4 bases respectively, with 12 bases between them. The germline V gene encodes CDR1 MNHEY and CDR2 SMNVEV (reference sequence). CDR3 length equals 15 residues. The CDR3 coding sequence is TGTGCCAGCAGTTTCACGGGTTTTGGCACCGGGGAGCTGTTTTTT. Residues: CASSFTGFGTGELFF.

The CDR3 loop is CASSDLAGDQPQHF. The CDR3 nucleotides read TGTGCCAGCAGTGATTTGGCAGGGGATCAGCCCCAGCATTTT. J is TRBJ1-5 and V is TRBV2, with D tentatively TRBD1 (6 bases). Trimming cost V 3 bases and J 5 bases, with 11 bases left between them. This CDR3 spans 14 amino acids. Per the germline V gene, CDR1 is SNHLY and CDR2 is FYNNEI.

This clone came up a few times. This chain joins TRBV28 and TRBJ1-5; the D gene is possibly TRBD1 (5 bases). The CDR3 has 15 residues. CDR1 and CDR2 from the germline V gene are MDHEN and SYDVKM. V lost 10 bases, J lost 2 bases, and 18 bases lay in between. The CDR3 DNA is TGTGCCATCCACTCCGGGCAGGGCCGCAATCAGCCCCAGCATTTT. It is translated as CAIHSGQGRNQPQHF.

In nucleotides, the CDR3 is TGTGCCAGCAGCTCGAATAGCGCGTACGAGCAGTACTTC. This codes for CASSSNSAYEQYF. The chain is built from TRBV7-9 and TRBJ2-7, with TRBD2 as a possible D gene (5 bases). Trimming left V 4 bases short and J 4 bases short, with 11 bases between. This CDR3 has 13 residues. Germline V gene sequence: CDR1 SEHNR, CDR2 FQNEAQ (reference sequence).

The chain employs TRBV6-5 and TRBJ2-4; D gene uncertain. The CDR3 runs 13 residues. V shed 4 bases and J shed 0 bases, with 4 bases lying between them. From germline, CDR1 is MNHEY and CDR2 SVGAGI. The chain's CDR3 is CASSSLAKNIQYF. The CDR3 bases are TGTGCCAGCAGTTCCTTAGCCAAAAACATTCAGTACTTC.

Written as DNA, the CDR3 is TGTGCCAGCAGGAGACTCCCGGCTAGCACAGATACGCAGTATTTT. It is translated as CASRRLPASTDTQYF. The chain combines TRBV2 with TRBJ2-3; D remains unclear. The V gene's germline CDR1 is SNHLY and CDR2 FYNNEI. The CDR3 runs to 15 residues. Deletions cut 6 bases from V and 0 bases from J, with 13 bases between.

The chain links TRBV18 to TRBJ2-1, with D unresolved. With 2 bases removed from V and 10 bases from J, the gap between germline ends came to 12 bases. The CDR3 sequence is 13 residues long. Looked up from germline, CDR1 is KGHSH and CDR2 is LQKENI. The CDR3: CASSPSRQREQFF. CDR3 DNA sequence: TGTGCCAGCTCACCATCACGGCAGAGGGAGCAGTTCTTC. The full variable domain, its missing parts supplied by reference TRBV18 and TRBJ2-1, is NAGVMQNPRHLVRRRGQEARLRCSPMKGHSHVYWYRQLPEEGLKFMVYLQKENIIDESGMPKERFSAEFPKEGPSILRIQQVVRGDSAAYFCASSPSRQREQFFGPGTRLTVL.

Comments on this clone: The same CDR3 arises from other DNA sequences in this sample as well. The rearrangement joins TRBV18 to TRBJ2-5; 7 bases are shared with TRBD2. CDR3 length equals 13 residues. J gave up 3 bases and V 3 bases, and 1 base lay outside the gene matches. Looked up from germline, CDR1 is KGHSH and CDR2 is LQKENI. CDR3 amino acids: CASSPGLEETQYF. The CDR3 DNA reads TGTGCCAGCTCACCCGGACTAGAAGAGACCCAGTACTTC. The full variable domain, completed using reference TRBV18 and TRBJ2-5, is NAGVMQNPRHLVRRRGQEARLRCSPMKGHSHVYWYRQLPEEGLKFMVYLQKENIIDESGMPKERFSAEFPKEGPSILRIQQVVRGDSAAYFCASSPGLEETQYFGPGTRLLVL.

Details on this clone: One end of the junction varies from germline; a read error may be responsible. The chain recombines TRBV7-7 with TRBJ2-7, with unresolved D. The CDR3 is made up of 14 amino acids. Per germline, CDR1 SSHAT and CDR2 FNYEAQ (reference sequence). Here the CDR3 DNA reads TGTGCCAGCAGCTTAAGCCCTAAATCCTACGGGCAGTACTTC. It yields the protein CASSLSPKSYGQYF.

Here the CDR3 DNA reads TGTGCCAGCTCCCCAAGCGCGGGAGAAGATACGCAGTATTTT. It translates to CASSPSAGEDTQYF. This chain links TRBV27 with TRBJ2-3; TRBD2 matches at 7 bases. The V gene end was trimmed by 8 bases and the J gene end by 5 bases; junction bases not matched to a gene: 10. The CDR3 is made up of 14 amino acids. The V gene's germline CDR1 is MNHEY and CDR2 SMNVEV (reference sequence).

The rearrangement joins TRBV5-1 to TRBJ2-1, with 7 positions matching TRBD2. CDR3 size: 18 residues. Germline trimming cut 1 base from V and 0 bases from J; bases unmatched to any gene: 10. From germline, CDR1 is SGHRS and CDR2 YFSETQ. The CDR3 spells CASSLTRRERGSYNEQFF. CDR3 nucleotides: TGCGCCAGCAGCTTGACCCGTAGGGAGCGGGGCTCCTACAATGAGCAGTTCTTC.

This chain connects TRBV25-1 to TRBJ1-5, with 9 bases lining up with TRBD1. This CDR3 has 14 residues. The J segment lost 7 bases and the V segment lost 8 bases, leaving 9 bases of the junction unmatched. Germline V lookup: CDR1 MGHDK, CDR2 SYGVNS. The CDR3 DNA is TGTGCCAGCCGGGGACAGGGCTACGGGCAGCCCCAGCATTTT. It codes for CASRGQGYGQPQHF.

V and J are TRBV6-5 and TRBJ2-5, with TRBD1 matching 7 bases. The J call may be wrong; the DNA end is better matched by TRBJ2-7. Looked up from germline, CDR1 is MNHEY and CDR2 is SVGAGI. The CDR3 sequence is 15 residues long. CDR3 bases: TGTGCCAGCAGCCCCGGGGACAGCCTCAACTACGAGCAGTACTTC. Its translation: CASSPGDSLNYEQYF.

The chain links TRBV5-3 to TRBJ2-3; 9 nucleotides match TRBD2. TRBV5-3 falls under the ORF class, with uncertain function. The CDR3 totals 16 residues. After removal of 1 base from V and 0 bases from J, the junction contained 3 bases not matched to a gene. The CDR3 sequence is CARSLQTSGSTDTQYF. DNA of the CDR3: TGTGCCAGAAGCTTGCAGACTAGCGGTAGCACAGATACGCAGTATTTT.

This clone was seen a few times. Sequence at one end of the junction differs from germline and may be a read error. Other nucleotide sequences from this sample produce the same CDR3. The chain couples TRBV28 to TRBJ1-2; a weak D match, TRBD1 (6 bases). From germline, CDR1 is MDHEN and CDR2 SYDVKM. CDR3 length equals 15 residues. The CDR3 reads CASSLLGGANYGYTF. In DNA, the CDR3 is TGTGCCAGCAGTTTACTTGGGGGGGCTAACTACGGCTACACCTTC.

The chain joins TRBV6-4 to TRBJ2-2; the D gene is possibly TRBD2 (6 bases). The V end lost 3 bases, the J end lost 4 bases, and 9 bases lay between the germline ends. Germline V gene data show CDR1 as MRHNA and CDR2 as SNTAGT. The CDR3 loop spans 14 amino acids. For the CDR3, the DNA is TGTGCCAGCAGTGAACTGGAGGGCACCGGGGAGCTGTTTTTT. Protein product: CASSELEGTGELFF.

The chain is built from TRBV28 and TRBJ1-2, with D tentatively TRBD1 (5 bases). CDR1 and CDR2 from the germline V gene are MDHEN and SYDVKM. The CDR3 consists of 12 residues. V was cut by 9 bases and J by 5 bases, with 13 bases left in between. The CDR3 sequence is CASYRNPYGYTF. The DNA for the CDR3 is TGTGCCAGTTACAGGAATCCTTATGGCTACACCTTC.

This chain links TRBV4-3 with TRBJ1-6; 7 bases fit TRBD1. The length of the CDR3 is 15 residues. Germline V gene sequence: CDR1 LGHNA, CDR2 YSLEER. V lost 0 bases, J lost 13 bases, and 9 bases stayed unmatched. CDR3 DNA: TGCGCCAGCAGCCAAGAGAGGACAGGTAGTCGGCCCCTCCACTTT. This translates into CASSQERTGSRPLHF.

The rearrangement links TRBV30 to TRBJ2-4; perhaps TRBD1 as D (5 bases). The length of the CDR3 is 15 residues. Trimming stripped 1 base from V and 9 bases from J, with 19 bases between. Germline-derived CDR1 and CDR2 are GTSNPN and SVGIG (reference sequence). In DNA, the CDR3 is TGTGCCTGGAGTGGACAGATGGGGTCATTGGGCATTCAGTACTTC. Protein product: CAWSGQMGSLGIQYF.

CDR3 in DNA: TGTGCCAGCAGCGACTTAACAGGGGGCGTCGATGGCTACACCTTC. Its protein is CASSDLTGGVDGYTF. The rearrangement links TRBV2 to TRBJ1-2, with 9 bases matching TRBD1. Germline-derived CDR1 and CDR2 are SNHLY and FYNNEI. V shed 6 bases and J 6 bases; nucleotides not matched to a gene: 11. The CDR3 runs 15 residues.

The rearrangement joins TRBV28 to TRBJ1-1; TRBD1 aligns across 8 bases. The CDR3 loop spans 16 amino acids. Germline V gene data show CDR1 as MDHEN and CDR2 as SYDVKM. Losses at the gene ends were 3 bases for V and 8 bases for J; bases not matched to a gene: 14. The CDR3: CASSFNSRGRLTEAFF. CDR3 nucleotides: TGTGCCAGCAGTTTCAACAGCAGGGGGCGCTTAACCGAAGCTTTCTTT.